Each of the 9 T cell receptor beta chains below was sequenced from the same sample in a study of shared clonotypes between healthy human individuals. Profiling relied on immunoSEQ multiplex PCR, and the TCRdb table lists in-frame clones only, not all of them. This repertoire shows about 480,000 clones, 60% to 80% found once; its top ten account for approximately 13%. The specimen was PBMCs. Receptor source: a middle-aged woman in good health. Some clones in this sample may be carry-over from other donors' samples.

The rearrangement links TRBV7-2 to TRBJ1-1, with D unclear. V was clipped by 1 base and J by 7 bases, with 13 bases between them. The CDR3 loop spans 14 amino acids. Germline CDR1 and CDR2: SGHTA and FQGNSA. CDR3: CASSLGLALSEAFF. The DNA of the CDR3 is TGTGCCAGCAGCTTAGGGTTAGCACTCAGTGAAGCTTTCTTT. The whole variable domain, filled in from reference TRBV7-2 and TRBJ1-1, reads GAGVSQSPSNKVTEKGKDVELRCDPISGHTALYWYRQSLGQGLEFLIYFQGNSAPDKSGLPSDRFSAERTGGSVSTLTIQRTQQEDSAVYLCASSLGLALSEAFFGQGTRLTVV.

J is TRBJ2-1 and V is TRBV28, with TRBD2 as a possible D gene (5 bases). V lost 5 bases and J 10 bases, leaving 18 bases between the germline ends. Germline values: CDR1 MDHEN, CDR2 SYDVKM. The CDR3 loop spans 14 amino acids. CDR3 loop: CASSLLSLSGEQFF. In DNA form, the CDR3 reads TGTGCCAGCAGTCTTCTGAGTTTGAGCGGAGAGCAGTTCTTC.

The chain links TRBV21-1 to TRBJ1-1. TRBV21-1 is marked as a pseudogene. This CDR3 comprises 15 residues. CDR3 protein: CASSKVVRGGTEAFF. The CDR3, as DNA: TGTGCCAGCAGCAAAGTGGTCCGGGGAGGCACTGAAGCTTTCTTT.

The chain carries TRBV19 and TRBJ2-2, with D possibly matching TRBD2 (5 bases). This CDR3 has 14 residues. Germline V gene sequence: CDR1 LNHDA, CDR2 SQIVND (reference sequence). V lost 7 bases, J lost 0 bases, and 9 bases lay in between. Here the CDR3 reads CASKYGTNTGELFF. CDR3 coding DNA: TGTGCCAGTAAATACGGGACGAACACCGGGGAGCTGTTTTTT.

This clone was detected only once. The V and J genes are TRBV30 and TRBJ2-2; TRBD1 or TRBD2 may be the D gene (5 bases each). Per the germline V gene, CDR1 is GTSNPN and CDR2 is SVGIG (reference sequence). CDR3 length: 13 residues. V lost 2 bases and J 4 bases, leaving 8 bases between the germline ends. This CDR3 reads CAWSLGTTGELFF. The CDR3 DNA follows: TGTGCCTGGAGTCTAGGGACCACCGGGGAGCTGTTTTTT. The variable domain in full, with the rest retrieved from reference TRBV30 and TRBJ2-2, is SQTIHQWPATLVQPVGSPLSLECTVEGTSNPNLYWYRQAAGRGLQLLFYSVGIGQISSEVPQNLSASRPQDRQFILSSKKLLLSDSGFYLCAWSLGTTGELFFGEGSRLTVL.

The chain has TRBV6-4 and TRBJ1-1; 10 bases fit TRBD1. Germline-derived CDR1 and CDR2 are MRHNA and SNTAGT. This CDR3 is built from 13 residues. With V trimmed by 8 bases and J by 3 bases, 3 bases remained unmatched. DNA of the CDR3: TGTGCCAGCCCCGGGACAGGGGACACTGAAGCTTTCTTT. It encodes CASPGTGDTEAFF.

The rearrangement links TRBV6-1 to TRBJ2-5, with TRBD1 matching 8 bases. Germline CDR1 MNHNS, CDR2 SASEGT. The CDR3 loop spans 15 amino acids. The trim removed 5 bases at V and 4 bases at J, leaving 9 bases unmatched. The CDR3 nucleotides read TGTGCCAGCAGTACAGGAGGACAGGGCTCAGAGACCCAGTACTTC. Amino acids: CASSTGGQGSETQYF.

Concerning this clone: A far larger clone is one nucleotide away, so this likely arose from a read error. The same CDR3 can be traced to other DNA sequences in this sample. The chain links TRBV19 to TRBJ1-1; 7 nucleotides align to TRBD1. Germline loops: CDR1 LNHDA, CDR2 SQIVND (reference sequence). This CDR3 is 13 amino acids long. As DNA, the CDR3 is TGCGCCAGTAGTGTGACAGGGAACGCTGAAGCTTTCTTT. It codes for CASSVTGNAEAFF.

V usage is TRBV28 and J usage is TRBJ2-1, with 10 bases fitting TRBD1. CDR3 size: 16 residues. The germline V gene has CDR1 MDHEN and CDR2 SYDVKM. The ends lost 2 bases at V and 8 bases at J; junction bases unmatched: 9. This CDR3 reads CASSLRDRGLYDEQFF. CDR3 nucleotides: TGTGCCAGCAGTTTAAGGGACAGGGGTTTATACGATGAGCAGTTCTTC.